In its sample, the clone carrying this T cell receptor (beta chain) was seen a few times. Its antigen is undetermined. Trimming removed 2 bases from V and 4 bases from J, with 12 bases in between. Germline CDR1 reads MNHEY; CDR2 reads SVGEGT. The CDR3 sequence is 14 residues long. Authors' methods: Between-group CDR3 differences, defined by clinicopathological status, yielded a distant-metastasis classifier for papillary thyroid cancer. Using MiXCR, TCRdb re-called clones from the PCR reads. The V and J calls were not made by the authors but by TCRdb's processing. The sample has 50,000 or so clones; under 30% are singletons. This sample was included in a study of metastatic and nonmetastatic thyroid tumors. Points from the study as a whole: A significant increase in TCR beta diversity was reportedly seen in malignant thyroid tumors relative to benign nodules, in blood and tumor.

Ahead of thyroid surgery, no patient had received treatment of any kind. The material sequenced was blood. This sequence was found in a male donor with papillary thyroid cancer or a benign thyroid nodule (not recorded which). Some clones in this sample may be carry-over from other donors' samples. The V call is TRBV6-2 or TRBV6-3, the J call TRBJ2-7; TRBD2 might be the D (6 bases). CDR3 loop: CASSYGVGRYEQYF. CDR3 bases: TGTGCCAGCAGTTACGGGGTTGGGAGGTACGAGCAGTACTTC.